This note documents a single T cell receptor (beta chain) sequence. This entry is derived from a study of blood T cell repertoires in COVID-19. Study context: COVID-19 samples from acute and convalescent phases originated in the United States, Italy and Spain. Sample material is recorded as cDNA or gDNA derived from T cells, B-cell-depleted T cells, or PBMCs.

Clones were read by immunoSEQ multiplex PCR, and TCRdb kept only the in-frame ones, dropping some. Here the sample spans 250,000 or so clones, around 86% being singletons. V gave up 6 bases and J gave up 4 bases, with 8 bases separating them. The CDR3 contains 12 residues. Sequencing was performed on peripheral blood. The sequence was collected from a man aged 25-40 years who had recovered from COVID-19. The chain combines TRBV12-3 or TRBV12-4 with TRBJ2-3; D ambiguous. The CDR3 region has the DNA TGTGCCAGCAGCCTCGTCCCAGATACGCAGTATTTT. This sequence encodes CASSLVPDTQYF.